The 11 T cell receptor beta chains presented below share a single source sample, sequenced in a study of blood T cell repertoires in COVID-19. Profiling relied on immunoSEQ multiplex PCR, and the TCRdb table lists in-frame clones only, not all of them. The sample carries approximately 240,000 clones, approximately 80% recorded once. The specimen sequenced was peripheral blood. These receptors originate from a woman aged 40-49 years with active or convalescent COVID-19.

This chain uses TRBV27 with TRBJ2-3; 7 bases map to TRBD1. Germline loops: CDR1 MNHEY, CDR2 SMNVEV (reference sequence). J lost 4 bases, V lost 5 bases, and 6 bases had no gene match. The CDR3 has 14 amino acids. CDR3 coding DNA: TGTGCCAGCAGTAACAGGGGTCCTCCAGATACGCAGTATTTT. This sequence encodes CASSNRGPPDTQYF.

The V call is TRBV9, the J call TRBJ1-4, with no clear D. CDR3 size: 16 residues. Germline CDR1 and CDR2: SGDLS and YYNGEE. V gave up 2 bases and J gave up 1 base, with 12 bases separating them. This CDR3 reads CASSVRSGETNEKLFF. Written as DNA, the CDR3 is TGTGCCAGCAGCGTGCGATCGGGAGAAACTAATGAAAAACTGTTTTTT. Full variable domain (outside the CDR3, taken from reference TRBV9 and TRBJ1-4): DSGVTQTPKHLITATGQRVTLRCSPRSGDLSVYWYQQSLDQGLQFLIQYYNGEERAKGNILERFSAQQFPDLHSELNLSSLELGDSALYFCASSVRSGETNEKLFFGSGTQLSVL.

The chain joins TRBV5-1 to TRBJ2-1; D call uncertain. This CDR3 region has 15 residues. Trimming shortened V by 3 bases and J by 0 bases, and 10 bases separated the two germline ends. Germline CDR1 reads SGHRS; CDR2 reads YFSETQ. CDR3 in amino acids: CASSSQQSSYNEQFF. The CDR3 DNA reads TGCGCCAGCAGCTCGCAACAGAGCTCCTACAATGAGCAGTTCTTC.

CDR3 bases: TGTGCCAGCAGCGCAGGGGGAAGGAATCAGCCCCAGCATTTT. Encoded protein: CASSAGGRNQPQHF. The V and J genes are TRBV6-2 or TRBV6-3 and TRBJ1-5, with 7 bases fitting TRBD1. CDR1 and CDR2 (germline): MNHEY, SVGEGT. The V segment lost 6 bases and the J segment 4 bases; nucleotides outside the gene matches: 6. The CDR3 is made up of 14 amino acids.

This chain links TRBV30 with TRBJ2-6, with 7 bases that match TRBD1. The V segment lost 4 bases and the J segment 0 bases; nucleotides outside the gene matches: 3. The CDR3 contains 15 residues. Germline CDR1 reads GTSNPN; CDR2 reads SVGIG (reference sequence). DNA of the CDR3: TGTGCCTGGACAGGGGGTGGCTCTGGGGCCAACGTCCTGACTTTC. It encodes CAWTGGGSGANVLTF.

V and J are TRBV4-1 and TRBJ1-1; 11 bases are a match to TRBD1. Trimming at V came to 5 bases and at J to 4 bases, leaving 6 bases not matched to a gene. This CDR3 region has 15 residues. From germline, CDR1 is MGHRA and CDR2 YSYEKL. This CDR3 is CASSFGQGAGTEAFF. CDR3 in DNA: TGCGCCAGCAGCTTCGGACAGGGGGCTGGCACTGAAGCTTTCTTT.

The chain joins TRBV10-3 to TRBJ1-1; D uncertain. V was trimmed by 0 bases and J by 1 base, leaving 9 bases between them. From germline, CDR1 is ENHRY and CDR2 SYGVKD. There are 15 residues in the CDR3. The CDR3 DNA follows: TGTGCCATCAGTGAGTCGGCGGTCCAGAACACTGAAGCTTTCTTT. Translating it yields CAISESAVQNTEAFF.

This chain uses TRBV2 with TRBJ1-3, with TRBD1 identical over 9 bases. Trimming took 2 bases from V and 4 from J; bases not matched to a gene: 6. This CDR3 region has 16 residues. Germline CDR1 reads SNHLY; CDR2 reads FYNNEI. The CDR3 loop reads CASSEPGQGNGNTIYF. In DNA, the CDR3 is TGTGCCAGCAGTGAACCTGGACAGGGGAACGGAAACACCATATATTTT.

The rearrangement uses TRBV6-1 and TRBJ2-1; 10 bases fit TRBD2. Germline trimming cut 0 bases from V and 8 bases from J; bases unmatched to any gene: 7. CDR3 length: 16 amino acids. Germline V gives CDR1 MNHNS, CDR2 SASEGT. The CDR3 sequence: CASSEALPLAGYEQFF. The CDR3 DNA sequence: TGTGCCAGCAGTGAAGCGCTTCCACTAGCGGGGTATGAGCAGTTCTTC.

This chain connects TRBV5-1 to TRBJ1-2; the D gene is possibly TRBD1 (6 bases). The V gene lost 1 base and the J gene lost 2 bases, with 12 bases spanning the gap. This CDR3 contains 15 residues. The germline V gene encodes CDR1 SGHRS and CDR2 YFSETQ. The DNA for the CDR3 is TGCGCCAGCAGCTTGTCCGGACAGCCCAACTATGGCTACACCTTC. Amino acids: CASSLSGQPNYGYTF.

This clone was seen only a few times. CDR3 region: CSVLRAGTGELFF. CDR3 DNA sequence: TGCAGCGTTTTACGGGCAGGGACCGGGGAGCTGTTTTTT. The chain is built from TRBV29-1 and TRBJ2-2; weak D call: TRBD1 (5 bases). This CDR3 is 13 amino acids long. Between the trimmed V and J ends, which lost 5 bases and 5 bases, there was a span of 12 bases. CDR1 and CDR2 (germline): SQVTM, ANQGSEA.